This T cell receptor (beta chain) was obtained from a study of blood T cell repertoires in COVID-19. At the level of the study: Researchers got acute and convalescent COVID-19 samples from the United States, Italy and Spain. Sample material is recorded as cDNA or gDNA derived from T cells, B-cell-depleted T cells, or PBMCs.

The V gene lost 4 bases and the J gene lost 5 bases, with 14 bases spanning the gap. There are 13 residues in the CDR3. Germline V gene lookup returns CDR1 SQVTM and CDR2 ANQGSEA. Here immunoSEQ multiplex PCR was the method, and the copy in TCRdb shows in-frame clones only, minus some. The repertoire holds roughly 200,000 clones, with about 87% as singletons. Participant-given clinical history determined each cohort assignment. The sequence came from a man aged 30-40 years who had recovered from COVID-19. Sequencing was done on a sample of PBMCs or T cells enriched from blood (not recorded which). The chain joins TRBV29-1 to TRBJ2-5; D possibly corresponds to TRBD1 (6 bases). The CDR3 loop is CSVVQGRGETQYF. CDR3 in DNA: TGCAGCGTTGTGCAGGGGCGTGGGGAGACCCAGTACTTC.